Presented here are 29 T cell receptor beta chains from one specimen sequenced in a study of T cell responses to AZD1222 COVID-19 vaccine. Sequencing was performed with immunoSEQ multiplex PCR; in TCRdb, only in-frame clones are kept and a portion is missing. The table has about 66,000 clones, more than 70% seen once. The sequences come from peripheral blood, collected 28 days after the second dose of the MenACWY control vaccine. These receptors were collected from an adult who received the MenACWY meningococcal vaccine as a control.

In the case of this clone: Its ends do not fully match the called genes, so a read error is possible. V gene TRBV11-2 combines with J gene TRBJ1-5; D gene unclear. The germline CDR1 and CDR2 sequences are SGHAT and FQNNGV. The CDR3 loop spans 15 amino acids. The CDR3 DNA reads as TGTGCCAGCAGCTTAGAACGCGGTAGCCATCAGCCCCAGCATTTT. The encoded protein is CASSLERGSHQPQHF.

This rearrangement joins TRBV5-4 to TRBJ2-6; D not certain. Germline V gene lookup returns CDR1 SGHNT and CDR2 YYREEE (reference sequence). The V and J ends lost 6 bases and 0 bases respectively, with 1 base between them. The CDR3 totals 12 residues. The CDR3 sequence: CASTSGANVLTF. In DNA, the CDR3 is TGTGCCAGCACCTCTGGGGCCAACGTCCTGACTTTC.

V gene TRBV7-9 combines with J gene TRBJ2-3; possible D gene TRBD1, 5 bases. The germline V and J ends were trimmed by 2 bases and 2 bases, with 11 bases remaining between them. CDR1 is SEHNR, CDR2 FQNEAQ, per germline (reference sequence). There are 15 residues in the CDR3. CDR3 in amino acids: CASSLYQGFTDTQYF. CDR3 in DNA: TGTGCCAGCAGCTTATATCAGGGCTTCACAGATACGCAGTATTTT.

The chain links TRBV13 to TRBJ2-7; D is perhaps TRBD1 (6 bases). The CDR3 sequence is 13 residues long. Trimming removed 6 bases from V and 3 bases from J, with 12 bases in between. The germline gives CDR1 PRHDT, CDR2 FYEKMQ (reference sequence). The CDR3 coding sequence is TGTGCCAGCAGTTCGGGACACATCTACGAGCAGTACTTC. Translating gives CASSSGHIYEQYF.

This clone was observed a handful of times. V usage is TRBV7-2 and J usage is TRBJ2-7; 9 nucleotides agree with TRBD2. Trimming removed 4 bases from V and 6 bases from J; junction bases left unmatched: 7. Per germline, CDR1 SGHTA and CDR2 FQGNSA. This CDR3 has 14 residues. The CDR3 protein is CASSYLAGVGEQYF. The CDR3 DNA reads as TGTGCCAGCAGCTATTTAGCGGGAGTAGGCGAGCAGTACTTC.

The genes are TRBV30 and TRBJ2-3; 9 nucleotides line up with TRBD2. The germline CDR1 and CDR2 sequences are GTSNPN and SVGIG (reference sequence). J gave up 1 base and V 2 bases, and 16 bases lay outside the gene matches. CDR3 length equals 19 residues. The CDR3 DNA reads TGTGCCTGGAGTTCAAGAGGGAGCGGGGGGCCCCCCGGCACAGATACGCAGTATTTT. Amino acids: CAWSSRGSGGPPGTDTQYF.

The CDR3 here is CASSLGTVQETQYF. In DNA form, the CDR3 reads TGCGCCAGCAGCTTGGGGACGGTACAAGAGACCCAGTACTTC. The chain employs TRBV5-1 and TRBJ2-5; D gene unclear. V was pared by 0 bases and J by 2 bases, with 8 bases between. CDR3 length: 14 amino acids. Per the germline V gene, CDR1 is SGHRS and CDR2 is YFSETQ.

The CDR3 loop is CASSSHTGAGREKLFF. The CDR3 nucleotides read TGTGCCAGCAGTTCCCACACAGGGGCCGGACGTGAAAAACTGTTTTTT. V is TRBV6-5 and J is TRBJ1-4; 7 bases are shared with TRBD1. Germline V gene data show CDR1 as MNHEY and CDR2 as SVGAGI. This CDR3 has 16 amino acids. V lost 4 bases, J lost 7 bases, and 12 bases stayed unmatched.

V gene TRBV5-1 combines with J gene TRBJ1-5; weak D call: TRBD1 (5 bases). This CDR3 contains 13 residues. With 0 bases removed from V and 10 bases from J, the gap between germline ends came to 11 bases. Germline V gene data show CDR1 as SGHRS and CDR2 as YFSETQ. Written as DNA, the CDR3 is TGCGCCAGCAGCTTGGAGCGGGGGTTCCCCCAGCATTTT. Protein sequence: CASSLERGFPQHF.

This rearrangement joins TRBV9 to TRBJ2-7, with D possibly matching TRBD2 (6 bases). V was shortened by 3 bases and J by 0 bases, with 10 bases between the two germline ends. Germline loops: CDR1 SGDLS, CDR2 YYNGEE. This CDR3 has 14 residues. The CDR3 nucleotides read TGTGCCAGCAGCGCTCCGGGAGCCTCCTACGAGCAGTACTTC. Translation: CASSAPGASYEQYF. Based on the CDR3 plus reference TRBV9 and TRBJ2-7, the full variable domain is DSGVTQTPKHLITATGQRVTLRCSPRSGDLSVYWYQQSLDQGLQFLIQYYNGEERAKGNILERFSAQQFPDLHSELNLSSLELGDSALYFCASSAPGASYEQYFGPGTRLTVT.

The rearrangement links TRBV6-4 to TRBJ1-2; 7 bases map to TRBD1. CDR1 is MRHNA and CDR2 is SNTAGT in the germline V gene. The CDR3 has 15 amino acids. The junction had 15 bases not matched to a gene; V was cut back by 6 bases and J by 8 bases. The CDR3 sequence is CASRDTDRDSGGYTF. In DNA form, the CDR3 reads TGTGCCAGCAGGGACACCGACAGGGACTCAGGGGGCTACACCTTC.

The count of this clone is one. This chain joins TRBV9 and TRBJ2-1; the D gene is possibly TRBD2 (6 bases). This CDR3 comprises 13 residues. The germline V gene encodes CDR1 SGDLS and CDR2 YYNGEE. V lost 4 bases and J 10 bases, leaving 15 bases between the germline ends. CDR3 coding DNA: TGTGCCAGCAGCCCCATTACGGGGAGGGAGCAGTTCTTC. This codes for CASSPITGREQFF.

The chain has TRBV3-1 (or the pseudogene TRBV3-2) and TRBJ1-2, with D unresolved. The CDR3 length is 14 residues. V dropped 1 base and J dropped 2 bases, with 8 bases sitting between them. CDR1 is LGHDT and CDR2 is YNNKEL in the germline V gene (reference sequence). DNA of the CDR3: TGTGCCAGCAGCCAAGGTCGGACCAACTATGGCTACACCTTC. Amino acid sequence: CASSQGRTNYGYTF.

The genes are TRBV7-2 and TRBJ2-7; possible D gene TRBD1, 5 bases. Trimming pared 2 bases from V and 1 base from J, leaving 15 bases between. This CDR3 has 16 amino acids. Germline V gene lookup returns CDR1 SGHTA and CDR2 FQGNSA. The CDR3 here is CASSLNGAGISYEQYF. CDR3 DNA: TGTGCCAGCAGCTTAAATGGGGCCGGAATTTCCTACGAGCAGTACTTC.

This clone was picked up one time. The V gene is TRBV7-2, the J gene TRBJ1-3; D not certain. CDR3 length: 14 residues. CDR1 SGHTA and CDR2 FQGNSA come from the germline V gene. The germline V and J ends were trimmed by 3 bases and 2 bases, with 8 bases remaining between them. DNA of the CDR3: TGTGCCAGCAGCTTGGTAGGGACTGGAAACACCATATATTTT. This gives the protein CASSLVGTGNTIYF. Supplemented by reference TRBV7-2 and TRBJ1-3, the full variable domain reads GAGVSQSPSNKVTEKGKDVELRCDPISGHTALYWYRQSLGQGLEFLIYFQGNSAPDKSGLPSDRFSAERTGGSVSTLTIQRTQQEDSAVYLCASSLVGTGNTIYFGEGSWLTVV.

J is TRBJ2-2 and V is TRBV28; the match to TRBD1 covers 10 bases. With 9 bases clipped from V and 3 bases from J, the junction kept 1 base outside the gene matches. The germline V gene encodes CDR1 MDHEN and CDR2 SYDVKM. There are 13 residues in the CDR3. Here the CDR3 reads CASGTGDTGELFF. CDR3 DNA: TGTGCCAGTGGGACAGGGGACACCGGGGAGCTGTTTTTT. Based on the CDR3 plus reference TRBV28 and TRBJ2-2, the full variable domain is DVKVTQSSRYLVKRTGEKVFLECVQDMDHENMFWYRQDPGLGLRLIYFSYDVKMKEKGDIPEGYSVSREKKERFSLILESASTNQTSMYLCASGTGDTGELFFGEGSRLTVL.

The J gene is TRBJ2-1, the V gene TRBV5-1; D is ambiguous. Trimming removed 4 bases at V and 8 bases at J, with 10 bases between. The CDR3 contains 12 residues. Looked up from germline, CDR1 is SGHRS and CDR2 is YFSETQ. The CDR3 is CASSLQPDEQFF. In nucleotides, the CDR3 is TGCGCCAGCAGCCTCCAGCCTGATGAGCAGTTCTTC.

The gene calls are TRBV7-8 and TRBJ2-7; 7 bases are a match to TRBD2. The V gene's germline CDR1 is SGHVS and CDR2 FQNEAQ. This CDR3 region has 13 residues. Germline trimming cut 5 bases from V and 3 bases from J; bases unmatched to any gene: 4. CDR3 coding DNA: TGTGCCAGCAGCCGCCCGGGAGGCTACGAGCAGTACTTC. Translation: CASSRPGGYEQYF. Supplemented by reference TRBV7-8 and TRBJ2-7, the full variable domain reads GAGVSQSPRYKVAKRGQDVALRCDPISGHVSLFWYQQALGQGPEFLTYFQNEAQLDKSGLPSDRFFAERPEGSVSTLKIQRTQQEDSAVYLCASSRPGGYEQYFGPGTRLTVT.

The chain recombines TRBV11-2 with TRBJ2-1, with 7 positions matching TRBD1. Germline V CDR1 and CDR2: SGHAT, FQNNGV. The CDR3 loop spans 18 amino acids. The V and J ends lost 5 bases and 3 bases, in that order; junction bases with no gene match: 16. CDR3 in amino acids: CASSLAGIQGPNYNEQFF. The CDR3, as DNA: TGTGCCAGCAGCCTCGCGGGCATACAGGGGCCTAACTACAATGAGCAGTTCTTC.

V gene TRBV10-3 combines with J gene TRBJ2-5, with TRBD2 matching over 9 bases. Germline lookup yields CDR1 ENHRY and CDR2 SYGVKD. The J segment lost 1 base and the V segment lost 0 bases, leaving 6 bases of the junction unmatched. The CDR3 runs 17 residues. The CDR3 loop is CAISESRLAGIQETQYF. Written as DNA, the CDR3 is TGTGCCATCAGTGAGTCGAGGCTAGCGGGGATCCAAGAGACCCAGTACTTC.

J is TRBJ2-1 and V is TRBV6-5, with 8 bases matching TRBD1. J lost 2 bases, V lost 4 bases, and 7 bases had no gene match. The CDR3 is 16 residues long. CDR1 MNHEY and CDR2 SVGAGI come from the germline V gene. As DNA, the CDR3 is TGTGCCAGCAGTTCCGAGGACAGGGCGACCTACAATGAGCAGTTCTTC. Translated, it gives CASSSEDRATYNEQFF.

The V call is TRBV18, the J call TRBJ2-1, with 8 bases identical to TRBD2. The CDR3 is 14 amino acids. Germline CDR1 is KGHSH and CDR2 is LQKENI. V shed 3 bases, J shed 8 bases, and the junction held 6 bases outside the gene matches. For the CDR3, the DNA is TGTGCCAGCTCACCCACTAGCGGCGGTGATGAGCAGTTCTTC. Translation: CASSPTSGGDEQFF.

The count of this clone is one. The chain carries TRBV7-2 and TRBJ1-1, with D unclear. The CDR3 has 13 amino acids. Trimming removed 5 bases from V and 11 bases from J, with 18 bases in between. Germline assignment: CDR1 SGHTA and CDR2 FQGNSA. The CDR3 here is CASSPQGSGVAFF. CDR3 sequence (DNA): TGTGCCAGCAGCCCGCAAGGGTCTGGTGTTGCTTTCTTT.

The chain has TRBV6-5 and TRBJ1-4; perhaps TRBD1 as D (5 bases). The length of the CDR3 is 15 residues. Deletions cut 0 bases from V and 8 bases from J, with 13 bases between. CDR1 is MNHEY, CDR2 SVGAGI, per germline. The CDR3: CASSYSYGEGEKLFF. In DNA form, the CDR3 reads TGTGCCAGCAGTTACTCATACGGGGAGGGGGAAAAACTGTTTTTT.

V usage is TRBV2 and J usage is TRBJ1-1; D not resolved. The CDR3 loop spans 16 amino acids. The V and J ends lost 7 bases and 1 base respectively, with 19 bases between them. Germline V gene sequence: CDR1 SNHLY, CDR2 FYNNEI. CDR3 residues: CASTPPRARKNTEAFF. The DNA of the CDR3 is TGTGCCAGCACTCCCCCTCGGGCCAGGAAGAACACTGAAGCTTTCTTT.

This chain connects TRBV18 to TRBJ2-3, with 7 bases identical to TRBD2. CDR3 length: 16 amino acids. Germline CDR1 reads KGHSH; CDR2 reads LQKENI. The V segment lost 1 base and the J segment 9 bases; nucleotides outside the gene matches: 13. CDR3: CASSPRGGNGEGTQYF. CDR3 bases: TGTGCCAGCTCACCACGGGGCGGCAACGGGGAGGGGACGCAGTATTTT.

This clone was counted between two and nine times. The chain combines TRBV6-1 with TRBJ1-2; D is unresolved. Trimming removed 1 base from V and 5 bases from J, with 5 bases in between. The CDR3 sequence is 12 residues long. Germline CDR1 and CDR2: MNHNS and SASEGT. CDR3 coding DNA: TGTGCCAGCAGTGAAGTTGGATATGGCTACACCTTC. It translates to CASSEVGYGYTF.

This clone was seen only a few times. The chain joins TRBV5-1 to TRBJ2-7; 7 nucleotides line up with TRBD1. After removal of 0 bases from V and 7 bases from J, the junction contained 4 bases not matched to a gene. This CDR3 has 13 residues. Germline V CDR1 and CDR2: SGHRS, YFSETQ. This CDR3 is CASSLAWDREQYF. CDR3 nucleotides: TGCGCCAGCAGCTTGGCCTGGGACAGAGAGCAGTACTTC.

V gene TRBV11-2 combines with J gene TRBJ2-7; D call uncertain. The CDR3 runs to 15 residues. The germline CDR1 and CDR2 sequences are SGHAT and FQNNGV. V was trimmed by 2 bases and J by 6 bases, leaving 17 bases between them. The CDR3 sequence is CASSLRISDSGEQYF. The CDR3 DNA follows: TGTGCCAGCAGCTTAAGAATTTCCGATAGTGGCGAGCAGTACTTC.